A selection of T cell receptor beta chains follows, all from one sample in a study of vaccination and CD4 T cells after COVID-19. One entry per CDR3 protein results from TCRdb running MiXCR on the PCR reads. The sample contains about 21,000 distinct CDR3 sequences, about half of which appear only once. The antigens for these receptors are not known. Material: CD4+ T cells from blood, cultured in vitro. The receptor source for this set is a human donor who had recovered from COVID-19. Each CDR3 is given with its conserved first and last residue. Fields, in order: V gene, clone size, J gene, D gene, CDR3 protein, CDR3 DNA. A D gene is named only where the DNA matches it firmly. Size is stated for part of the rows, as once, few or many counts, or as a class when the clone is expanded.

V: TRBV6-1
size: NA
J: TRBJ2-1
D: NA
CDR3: CASSGAVLSYNEQFF
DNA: TGTGCCAGCAGCGGAGCGGTCCTCTCCTACAATGAGCAGTTCTTC

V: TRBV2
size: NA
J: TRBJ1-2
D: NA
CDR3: CASSSRGFGYGYTF
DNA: TGTGCCAGCAGCTCGAGGGGGTTTGGCTATGGCTACACCTTC

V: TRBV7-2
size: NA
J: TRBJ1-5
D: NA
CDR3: CASSLGRAHNQPQHF
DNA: TGTGCCAGCAGCTTAGGCAGGGCCCACAATCAGCCCCAGCATTTT

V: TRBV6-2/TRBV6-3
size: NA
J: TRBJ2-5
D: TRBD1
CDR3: CASSSPGQIRWTQYF
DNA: TGTGCCAGCAGTTCCCCGGGACAGATTCGATGGACCCAGTACTTC

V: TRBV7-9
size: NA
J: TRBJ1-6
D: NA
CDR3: CASSLAVRNSPLHF
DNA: TGTGCCAGCAGCTTAGCGGTCAGAAATTCACCCCTCCACTTT

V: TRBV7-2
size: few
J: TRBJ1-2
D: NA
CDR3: CASSLRDLGRAGGYTF
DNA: TGTGCCAGCAGCTTAAGGGACCTCGGCAGGGCGGGAGGCTACACCTTC

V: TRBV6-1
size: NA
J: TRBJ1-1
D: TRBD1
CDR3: CASSIQGLNTEAFF
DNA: TGTGCCAGCAGCATACAGGGGTTGAACACTGAAGCTTTCTTT

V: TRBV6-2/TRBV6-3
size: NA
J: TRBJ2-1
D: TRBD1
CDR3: CASSKDRGTGVKSYNEQFF
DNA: TGTGCCAGCAGTAAAGACAGGGGAACGGGAGTTAAATCCTACAATGAGCAGTTCTTC

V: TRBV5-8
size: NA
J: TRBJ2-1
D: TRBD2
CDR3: CASSLARTSGGEDNEQFF
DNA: TGTGCCAGCAGCTTGGCCCGGACTAGCGGCGGAGAAGACAATGAGCAGTTCTTC

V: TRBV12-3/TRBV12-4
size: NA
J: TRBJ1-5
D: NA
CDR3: CASSLSGHQPQHF
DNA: TGTGCCAGCAGTTTAAGTGGGCATCAGCCCCAGCATTTT

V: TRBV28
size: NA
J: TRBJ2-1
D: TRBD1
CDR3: CASSSHPGQSSYNEQFF
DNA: TGTGCCAGCAGTTCACATCCGGGACAGAGCTCCTACAATGAGCAGTTCTTC

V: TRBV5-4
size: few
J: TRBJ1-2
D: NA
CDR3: CASSWGAGDLRGYTF
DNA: TGTGCCAGCAGCTGGGGGGCAGGTGATTTACGGGGCTACACCTTC

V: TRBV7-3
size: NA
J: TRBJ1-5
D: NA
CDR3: CASSLTGDSNQPQHF
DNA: TGTGCCAGCAGCTTAACGGGGGATAGCAATCAGCCCCAGCATTTT

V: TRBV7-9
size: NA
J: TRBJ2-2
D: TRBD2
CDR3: CASSALAGENTGELFF
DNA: TGTGCCAGCAGCGCACTAGCGGGAGAGAACACCGGGGAGCTGTTTTTT

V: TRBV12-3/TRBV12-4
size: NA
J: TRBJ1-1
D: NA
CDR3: CASSRGDLRTEAFF
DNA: TGTGCCAGCTCCAGGGGAGATCTCCGCACTGAAGCTTTCTTT

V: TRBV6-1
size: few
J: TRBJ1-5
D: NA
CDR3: CASSTPGNQPQHF
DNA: TGTGCCAGCAGTACCCCCGGCAATCAGCCCCAGCATTTT

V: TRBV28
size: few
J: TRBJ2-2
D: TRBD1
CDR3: CATYPSSGTGTPGELFF
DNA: TGTGCCACTTACCCATCCTCCGGGACAGGGACCCCCGGGGAGCTGTTTTTT

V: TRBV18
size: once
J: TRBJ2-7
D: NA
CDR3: CASSPTGDLTYEQYF
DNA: TGTGCCAGCTCACCAACTGGGGACCTAACCTACGAGCAGTACTTC

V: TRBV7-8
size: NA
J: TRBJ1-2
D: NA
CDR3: CASRKADPAYGYTF
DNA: TGTGCCAGCCGTAAGGCGGATCCAGCCTATGGCTACACCTTC

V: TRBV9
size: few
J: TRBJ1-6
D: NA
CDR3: CASSEGGDSPLHF
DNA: TGTGCCAGCAGCGAGGGGGGGGATTCACCCCTCCACTTT

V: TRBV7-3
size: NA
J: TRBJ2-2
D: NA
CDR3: CASSRNQGVDTGELFF
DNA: TGTGCCAGCAGCCGAAACCAAGGGGTAGACACCGGGGAGCTGTTTTTT